The 12 T cell receptor beta chains given below trace back to one sample, sequenced in a study of cytomegalovirus exposure and HLA in healthy donors. Measured with immunoSEQ multiplex PCR; TCRdb has only the in-frame clones, and not every one. Of 200,000 to 250,000 clones listed, less than 85% were seen once; the top ten hold around 5.4%. The sequencing sample was made of PBMCs. The receptors stem from a woman aged 18-30 years in good health and CMV-seronegative.

This clone was counted between two and nine times. At one end, the junction sequence differs from germline, possibly due to a read error. This rearrangement joins TRBV2 to TRBJ2-1, with 11 positions matching TRBD2. This CDR3 has 16 amino acids. The germline V gene encodes CDR1 SNHLY and CDR2 FYNNEI. The CDR3, as DNA: TGTGCCAGCAGTGAAGTTACTAGCGGGAGTCCCAAGTCGAGGGTCTTC. Its translation is CASSEVTSGSPKSRVF.

The genes are TRBV25-1 and TRBJ2-4; tentatively, D is TRBD2 (5 bases). The germline CDR1 and CDR2 sequences are MGHDK and SYGVNS. The CDR3 extends over 14 amino acids. V was trimmed by 2 bases and J by 6 bases, leaving 11 bases between them. This CDR3 reads CASSEGHGGNIQYF. The CDR3 DNA is TGTGCCAGCAGTGAAGGGCACGGAGGAAACATTCAGTACTTC.

The genes are TRBV19 and TRBJ1-5, with 7 bases that match TRBD1. The V and J ends lost 8 bases and 3 bases, in that order; junction bases with no gene match: 7. In germline, CDR1 is LNHDA, CDR2 SQIVND (reference sequence). The CDR3 sequence is 14 residues long. CDR3 amino acids: CASARGGNNQPQHF. Written as DNA, the CDR3 is TGTGCCAGTGCACGAGGGGGCAACAATCAGCCCCAGCATTTT.

This clone occurred once. The chain has TRBV30 and TRBJ2-5, with no clear D. This CDR3 has 13 amino acids. Trimming left V 3 bases short and J 2 bases short, with 10 bases between. Germline V gene data show CDR1 as GTSNPN and CDR2 as SVGIG (reference sequence). CDR3 nucleotide sequence: TGTGCCTGGAGCCCGGGCGTTCAAGAGACCCAGTACTTC. It codes for CAWSPGVQETQYF.

CDR3 nucleotides: TGTGCCAGCAGCCCCCACCGGACTTTTCACAATGAGCAGTTCTTC. Amino acids: CASSPHRTFHNEQFF. The rearrangement joins TRBV7-8 to TRBJ2-1, with D perhaps TRBD2 (5 bases). Germline V CDR1 and CDR2: SGHVS, FQNEAQ. The CDR3 is 15 residues long. Trimming cost V 5 bases and J 5 bases, with 16 bases left between them.

The V and J genes are TRBV6-4 and TRBJ1-1; D not certain. V lost 5 bases and J lost 9, with 16 bases in between. The CDR3 covers 13 residues. Germline V gene data show CDR1 as MRHNA and CDR2 as SNTAGT. CDR3 residues: CASSPSPQDKAFF. The CDR3 nucleotides read TGTGCCAGCAGTCCCTCGCCCCAGGATAAAGCTTTCTTT.

The chain employs TRBV6-6 and TRBJ1-4; weak D call: TRBD1 (6 bases). CDR3 length: 14 residues. The germline V gene encodes CDR1 MNHNY and CDR2 SVGAGI (reference sequence). Trimming shortened V by 4 bases and J by 7 bases, and 13 bases separated the two germline ends. CDR3 loop: CASSSGVRGEKLFF. The CDR3 DNA is TGTGCCAGCAGTTCAGGGGTTAGGGGTGAAAAACTGTTTTTT.

The V call is TRBV4-1, the J call TRBJ2-3, with TRBD2 matching 11 bases. V lost 2 bases to trimming and J lost 2 bases; unmatched junction nucleotides: 9. Looked up from germline, CDR1 is MGHRA and CDR2 is YSYEKL. The CDR3 is 18 residues long. The CDR3 loop is CASSQTVAGGPFTDTQYF. The CDR3 DNA sequence: TGCGCCAGCAGCCAAACGGTAGCGGGGGGGCCCTTCACAGATACGCAGTATTTT.

To note about this clone: Mismatch with germline at one junction end may stem from a read error. The chain uses TRBV13 and TRBJ1-3; TRBD1 matches at 7 bases. Germline V CDR1 and CDR2: PRHDT, FYEKMQ (reference sequence). The CDR3 has 11 residues. CDR3 residues: CASSLRGPANF. The CDR3 DNA reads TGTGCCAGCAGCTTAAGGGGGCCAGCCAATTTT.

The sample holds many counts of this clone. The J gene is TRBJ1-1, the V gene TRBV10-3, with D perhaps TRBD1 (5 bases). V lost 5 bases and J 1 base, leaving 11 bases between the germline ends. CDR3 length: 14 residues. Germline CDR1 ENHRY, CDR2 SYGVKD. CDR3 protein: CAISTTGGNTEAFF. The CDR3 nucleotides are TGTGCCATCAGTACAACCGGGGGGAACACTGAAGCTTTCTTT.

As for this clone: A read error may account for a junction end that differs from germline. V and J are TRBV6-5 and TRBJ2-1; 9 nucleotides align to TRBD1. Looked up from germline, CDR1 is MNHEY and CDR2 is SVGAGI. This CDR3 is built from 12 residues. The CDR3 here is CASSPTPGQGLF. Written as DNA, the CDR3 is TGTGCCAGCAGTCCAACCCCGGGACAGGGTCTCTTC.

J is TRBJ1-1 and V is TRBV7-3, with TRBD1 matching 8 bases. The CDR3 runs 14 residues. V shed 6 bases and J 6 bases; nucleotides not matched to a gene: 9. Germline CDR1 reads SGHTA; CDR2 reads FQGTGA. The CDR3 region is CASRAGTGISEAFF. The CDR3 DNA follows: TGTGCCAGCAGAGCCGGGACAGGAATCTCTGAAGCTTTCTTT.